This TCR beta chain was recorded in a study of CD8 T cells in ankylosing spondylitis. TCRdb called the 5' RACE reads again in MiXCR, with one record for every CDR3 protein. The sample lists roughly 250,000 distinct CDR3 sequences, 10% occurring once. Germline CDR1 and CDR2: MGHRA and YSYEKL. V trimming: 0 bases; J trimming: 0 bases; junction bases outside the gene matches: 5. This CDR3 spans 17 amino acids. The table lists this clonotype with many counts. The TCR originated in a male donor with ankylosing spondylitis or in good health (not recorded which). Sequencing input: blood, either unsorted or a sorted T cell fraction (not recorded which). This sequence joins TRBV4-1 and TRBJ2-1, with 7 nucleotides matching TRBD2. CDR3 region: CASSQDWRGSSYNEQFF. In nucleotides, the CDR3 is TGCGCCAGCAGCCAAGATTGGCGGGGGAGCTCCTACAATGAGCAGTTCTTC.